The text below deals with one T cell receptor (beta chain). The antigen remains undetermined. Trimming shortened V by 2 bases and J by 2 bases, and 16 bases separated the two germline ends. Germline V gives CDR1 MNHEY, CDR2 SVGAGI. The CDR3 has 16 amino acids. The data were obtained in a study of identical twins. The study's findings and limits: The analysis was cross-sectional rather than longitudinal within donors.

Everyone who donated was a healthy Caucasian. A universal primer site came from template switching; cDNA carried unique molecular identifiers. MiXCR, applied by TCRdb to the 5' RACE reads, yields one record per CDR3 protein. The sample consists of 1.5 million to 2 million distinct CDR3 sequences, about 32% of them appearing once. The sequenced sample was cord blood. This receptor was identified in a newborn girl in good health. This sequence joins TRBV6-5 and TRBJ2-7; D perhaps matches TRBD2 (9 bases). This CDR3 is CASSYQGAGGAYEQYF. The DNA for the CDR3 is TGTGCCAGCAGTTACCAGGGGGCGGGGGGGGCCTACGAGCAGTACTTC.